A single sample is the source of the 13 T cell receptor beta chains below, sequenced in a study of blood T cell repertoires in COVID-19. Data came from immunoSEQ multiplex PCR; TCRdb stores just in-frame clones and leaves some out. The table has 100,000 or so clones, 81% seen once. The sequenced sample consisted of peripheral blood. The receptors were sampled from an elderly man with acute or convalescent COVID-19.

The rearrangement joins TRBV28 to TRBJ2-1, with a possible D match to TRBD2 (6 bases). The CDR3 covers 12 residues. The germline V gene has CDR1 MDHEN and CDR2 SYDVKM. The V end lost 2 bases, the J end lost 10 bases, and 9 bases lay between the germline ends. The CDR3 sequence: CASSLGRREQFF. CDR3 DNA sequence: TGTGCCAGCAGTTTAGGGAGGAGGGAGCAGTTCTTC.

The chain has TRBV7-9 and TRBJ2-5; no firm D call. This CDR3 region has 12 residues. The germline V gene has CDR1 SEHNR and CDR2 FQNEAQ (reference sequence). With 5 bases removed from V and 4 bases from J, the gap between germline ends came to 8 bases. The CDR3 DNA sequence: TGTGCCAGCAGCAAAGGAGTAGAGACCCAGTACTTC. This codes for CASSKGVETQYF.

The chain recombines TRBV5-5 with TRBJ1-2, with TRBD1 matching over 7 bases. The CDR3 length is 18 residues. Per germline, CDR1 SGHKS and CDR2 YYEKEE (reference sequence). J was trimmed by 4 bases and V by 0 bases; bases with no gene match: 15. The CDR3 region is CASSLAVRSDRRSYGYTF. The CDR3 region has the DNA TGTGCCAGCAGCTTGGCCGTACGATCGGACAGGAGGTCCTATGGCTACACCTTC.

V gene TRBV15 combines with J gene TRBJ2-5; 11 bases fit TRBD2. Germline loops: CDR1 LNHNV, CDR2 YYDKDF (reference sequence). The V and J ends lost 1 base and 5 bases, in that order; junction bases with no gene match: 3. CDR3 length equals 15 residues. The CDR3 region is CATSRGLAGRETQYF. For the CDR3, the DNA is TGTGCCACCAGCAGAGGACTAGCGGGAAGGGAGACCCAGTACTTC.

V and J are TRBV5-6 and TRBJ2-7; 11 nucleotides agree with TRBD1. The CDR3 runs 13 residues. The junction had 3 bases not matched to a gene; V was cut back by 5 bases and J by 5 bases. The germline gives CDR1 SGHDT, CDR2 YYEEEE. As DNA, the CDR3 is TGTGCCAGCAGGAGGGGACAGGGGGACGAGCAGTACTTC. Amino acids: CASRRGQGDEQYF.

V usage is TRBV11-2 and J usage is TRBJ2-3; a weak D match, TRBD2 (5 bases). The V gene's germline CDR1 is SGHAT and CDR2 FQNNGV. V lost 4 bases and J lost 0, with 17 bases in between. The CDR3 is made up of 17 amino acids. This CDR3 reads CASSSREAAQSTDTQYF. The CDR3 nucleotides read TGTGCCAGCAGCTCGCGAGAAGCGGCCCAAAGCACAGATACGCAGTATTTT.

The V call is TRBV7-9, the J call TRBJ1-3; D remains unclear. With 2 bases removed from V and 1 base from J, the gap between germline ends came to 6 bases. Germline V gene sequence: CDR1 SEHNR, CDR2 FQNEAQ (reference sequence). The CDR3 has 14 residues. The CDR3 DNA reads TGTGCCAGCAGCTTACAGTTTTCTGGAAACACCATATATTTT. Translating gives CASSLQFSGNTIYF.

The J gene is TRBJ1-1, the V gene TRBV6-5; D is unresolved. The V and J ends lost 0 bases and 6 bases respectively, with 8 bases between them. CDR3 length equals 13 residues. Germline V lookup: CDR1 MNHEY, CDR2 SVGAGI. In DNA form, the CDR3 reads TGTGCCAGCAGTTACTCCATAGCCGCTGAAGCTTTCTTT. Translating it yields CASSYSIAAEAFF.

This clone was seen only a few times. The rearrangement links TRBV5-1 to TRBJ2-7, with TRBD2 matching 11 bases. The CDR3 is 15 amino acids. Germline CDR1 and CDR2: SGHRS and YFSETQ. Losses at the gene ends were 2 bases for V and 1 base for J; bases not matched to a gene: 2. Written as DNA, the CDR3 is TGCGCCAGCAGCTTTGGGACTAGCGGTTCCTACGAGCAGTACTTC. It specifies CASSFGTSGSYEQYF.

The rearrangement uses TRBV4-2 and TRBJ2-4; TRBD2 matches 9 bases. With V trimmed by 5 bases and J by 6 bases, 8 bases remained unmatched. The germline CDR1 and CDR2 sequences are LGHNA and YNFKEQ. The CDR3 consists of 15 residues. In DNA form, the CDR3 reads TGTGCCAGCAGCTCCCGAGCGGGAGGAGGAAACATTCAGTACTTC. This translates into CASSSRAGGGNIQYF.

Worth noting for this clone: The junction departs from the called germline gene at one end, perhaps through a read error. V and J are TRBV7-7 and TRBJ2-3; D is perhaps TRBD2 (7 bases). Germline values: CDR1 SSHAT, CDR2 FNYEAQ (reference sequence). The CDR3 is 19 amino acids. CDR3 coding DNA: TGTGCTAGCAGCCCCCTTTTTACGGGGGGCGCAGGAGACGTAGATACGCAGTATTTT. It is translated as CASSPLFTGGAGDVDTQYF.

This clone appeared a few times. The V call is TRBV7-2, the J call TRBJ1-1, with TRBD1 identical over 7 bases. V lost 3 bases, J lost 10 bases, and 8 bases stayed unmatched. CDR1 and CDR2 from the germline V gene are SGHTA and FQGNSA. The CDR3 sequence is 13 residues long. CDR3 DNA sequence: TGTGCCAGCAGCTTCACCCGACAGGGCAGAGCTTTCTTT. This codes for CASSFTRQGRAFF.

This chain uses TRBV6-5 with TRBJ2-7; D remains ambiguous. Per germline, CDR1 MNHEY and CDR2 SVGAGI. This CDR3 has 13 residues. Trimming took off 6 bases at V and 3 bases at J, with 12 bases between the two ends. Here the CDR3 reads CASSRVGGYEQYF. CDR3 bases: TGTGCCAGCAGCCGGGTCGGCGGCTACGAGCAGTACTTC.